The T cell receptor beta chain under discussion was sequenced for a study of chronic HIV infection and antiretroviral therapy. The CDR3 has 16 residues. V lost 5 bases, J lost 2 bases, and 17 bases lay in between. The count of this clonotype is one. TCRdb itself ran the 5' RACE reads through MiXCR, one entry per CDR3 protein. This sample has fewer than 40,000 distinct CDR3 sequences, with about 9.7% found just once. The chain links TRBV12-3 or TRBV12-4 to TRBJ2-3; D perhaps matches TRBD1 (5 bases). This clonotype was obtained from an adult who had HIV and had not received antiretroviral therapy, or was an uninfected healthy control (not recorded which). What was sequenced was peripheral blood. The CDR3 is CASSQRGGRATDTQYF. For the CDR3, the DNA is TGTGCCAGCAGTCAAAGGGGCGGCCGGGCCACAGATACGCAGTATTTT.